This paragraph covers one T cell receptor (beta chain) sequence. Its cognate antigen is unknown. This record comes from a study of T cells in Graves' hyperthyroidism and ophthalmopathy. As for the study in general: Peripheral blood was collected at initial diagnosis, before any treatment. Study-wide findings and caveats: Blood also carried most thyroid clonotypes expanded above 0.001. The model anticipated ophthalmopathy a median about six months pre-onset.

The PBMCs were sourced from fresh peripheral blood (approximately 9 ml). Germline values: CDR1 SNHLY, CDR2 FYNNEI. CDR3 length: 16 amino acids. The trim removed 5 bases at V and 8 bases at J, leaving 14 bases unmatched. Amplified TCR beta CDR3 regions derived from RNA transcripts. First-round RT-PCR targeting the TCR CDR3 was performed with the HTBI primer set. TCRdb reprocessed the multiplex PCR reads with MiXCR, giving one entry per CDR3 protein. The sample lists fewer than 450,000 distinct CDR3 sequences; roughly 20% were seen once. The sequencing input was blood. The rearrangement links TRBV2 to TRBJ1-5, with 8 bases lining up with TRBD1. The sequence came from a man between 18 and 29 years old with Graves' ophthalmopathy. The CDR3 DNA is TGTGCCAGCAGTACAGGACAGGGTTGGGGCGGGGAGCCCCAGCATTTT. Protein product: CASSTGQGWGGEPQHF.